This is a list of T cell receptor beta chains from one sample in a study of T-cell memory formation after mild COVID-19. MiXCR, run by TCRdb on the 5' RACE reads, gives a single entry per CDR3 protein. The repertoire holds about 130,000 distinct CDR3 sequences, with approximately 26% as singletons. Sequenced input: PBMCs or a T cell subset sorted from them (not recorded which). The receptor set was obtained from an adult woman who had mild COVID-19 (a few samples of this study predate the infection). Cell type and time point are not known. Each CDR3 is given with its conserved first and last residue. A D gene is named only where the DNA matches it firmly. Only some rows state a clone size, as once, few, many or a class for expanded clones.

>TRBJ2-5|TRBV6-5|TRBD1|17|few
CASSYSPGQGGSGTQYF
TGTGCCAGCAGTTACTCACCGGGACAGGGTGGTTCGGGGACCCAGTACTTC
>TRBJ1-1|TRBV5-1|NA|13|NA
CASSLVSATEAFF
TGCGCCAGCAGCTTGGTATCCGCTACTGAAGCTTTCTTT
>TRBJ2-7|TRBV12-3/TRBV12-4|NA|15|few
CASSPRWPAWGEQYF
TGTGCCAGCAGTCCCCGTTGGCCCGCCTGGGGCGAGCAGTACTTC
>TRBJ2-5|TRBV7-9|TRBD1|14|NA
CASSSRDRQETQYF
TGTGCCAGCAGCTCCCGGGACAGGCAAGAGACCCAGTACTTC
>TRBJ2-5|TRBV6-5|TRBD2|15|few
CASSQEAGGLETQYF
TGTGCCAGCAGTCAAGAAGCGGGGGGGCTCGAGACCCAGTACTTC
>TRBJ2-2|TRBV3-1|TRBD2|18|NA
CASSTRLGLAENTGELFF
TGTGCCAGCAGCACGCGATTAGGGCTAGCGGAGAACACCGGGGAGCTGTTTTTT
>TRBJ1-2|TRBV5-1|TRBD1|16|once
CASSSKPGGEGYGYTF
TGCGCCAGCAGCTCCAAACCAGGGGGCGAGGGCTATGGCTACACCTTC
>TRBJ2-5|TRBV6-5|NA|15|few
CASFSGENGGETQYF
TGTGCCAGCTTCTCGGGTGAGAACGGCGGGGAGACCCAGTACTTC
>TRBJ2-1|TRBV5-5|NA|13|few
CASSLEIGMWLFF
TGTGCCAGCAGCTTGGAAATCGGGATGTGGCTGTTCTTC
>TRBJ1-1|TRBV20-1|NA|14|once
CSAGVLGGRTEAFF
TGCAGTGCTGGGGTTTTAGGGGGGCGCACTGAAGCTTTCTTT
>TRBJ2-7|TRBV5-1|NA|14|few
CASSSDRDFYEQYF
TGCGCCAGCAGCTCGGACCGGGACTTCTACGAGCAGTACTTC
>TRBJ2-1|TRBV12-5|TRBD2|13|few
CASVRAGYNEQFF
TGTGCTAGTGTGCGAGCGGGATACAATGAGCAGTTCTTC
>TRBJ2-5|TRBV13|NA|16|NA
CASSSTAPVLQETQYF
TGTGCCAGCAGCTCCACCGCGCCGGTCCTCCAAGAGACCCAGTACTTC
>TRBJ2-3|TRBV7-2|NA|15|NA
CASSFRGRVTDTQYF
TGTGCCAGCAGCTTCAGGGGCCGAGTCACAGATACGCAGTATTTT
>TRBJ1-1|TRBV9|NA|15|NA
CASSVASGVGTEAFF
TGTGCCAGCAGCGTAGCTTCGGGGGTGGGCACTGAAGCTTTCTTT
>TRBJ2-2|TRBV6-5|NA|14|NA
CASSPSRGDGELFF
TGTGCCAGCAGTCCTTCTAGAGGGGACGGGGAGCTGTTTTTT
>TRBJ1-2|TRBV6-2/TRBV6-3|TRBD1|14|few
CASSFDRALYGYTF
TGTGCCAGCAGTTTCGACAGGGCCCTCTATGGCTACACCTTC
>TRBJ2-1|TRBV12-3/TRBV12-4|TRBD2|15|few
CASSFSASGHNEQFF
TGTGCCAGCAGTTTTAGCGCTAGCGGCCACAATGAGCAGTTCTTC
>TRBJ2-5|TRBV7-9|TRBD2|15|once
CASSLATSGWETQYF
TGTGCCAGCAGCTTAGCCACTAGCGGCTGGGAGACCCAGTACTTC